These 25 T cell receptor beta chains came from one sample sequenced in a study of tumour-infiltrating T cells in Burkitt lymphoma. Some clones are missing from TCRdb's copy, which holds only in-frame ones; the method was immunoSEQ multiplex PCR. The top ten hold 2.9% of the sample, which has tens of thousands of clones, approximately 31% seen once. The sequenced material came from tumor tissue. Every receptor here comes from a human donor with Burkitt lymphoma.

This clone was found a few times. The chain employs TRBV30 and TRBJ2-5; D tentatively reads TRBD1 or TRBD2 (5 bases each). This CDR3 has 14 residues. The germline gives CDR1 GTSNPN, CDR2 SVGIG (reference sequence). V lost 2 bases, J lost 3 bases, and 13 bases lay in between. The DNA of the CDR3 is TGTGCCTGGAGTCTGTGGGGGATTAAAGAGACCCAGTACTTC. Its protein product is CAWSLWGIKETQYF.

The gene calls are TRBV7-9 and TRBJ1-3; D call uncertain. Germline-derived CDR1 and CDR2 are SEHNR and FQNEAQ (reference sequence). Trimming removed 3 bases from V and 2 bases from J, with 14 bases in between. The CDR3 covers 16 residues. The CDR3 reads CASSFPGKDAGNTIYF. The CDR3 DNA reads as TGTGCCAGCAGCTTTCCGGGAAAGGACGCTGGAAACACCATATATTTT.

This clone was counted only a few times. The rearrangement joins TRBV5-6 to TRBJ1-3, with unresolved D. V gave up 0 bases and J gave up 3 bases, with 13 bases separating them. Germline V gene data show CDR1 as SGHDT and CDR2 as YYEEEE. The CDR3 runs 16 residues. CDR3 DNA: TGTGCCAGCAGCTTGGGTTGGGTGCGCGATGGAAACACCATATATTTT. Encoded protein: CASSLGWVRDGNTIYF.

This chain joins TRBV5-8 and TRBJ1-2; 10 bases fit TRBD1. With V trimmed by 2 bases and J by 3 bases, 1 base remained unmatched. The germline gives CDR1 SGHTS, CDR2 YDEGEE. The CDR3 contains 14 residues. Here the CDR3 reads CASSFGQGDYGYTF. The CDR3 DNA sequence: TGTGCCAGCAGCTTCGGACAGGGGGACTATGGCTACACCTTC.

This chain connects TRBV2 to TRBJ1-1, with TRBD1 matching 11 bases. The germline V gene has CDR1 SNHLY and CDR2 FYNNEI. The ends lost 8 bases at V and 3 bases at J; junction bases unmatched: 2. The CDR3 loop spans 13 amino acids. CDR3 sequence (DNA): TGTGCCAGCGGGACAGGGGGGGACACTGAAGCTTTCTTT. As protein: CASGTGGDTEAFF.

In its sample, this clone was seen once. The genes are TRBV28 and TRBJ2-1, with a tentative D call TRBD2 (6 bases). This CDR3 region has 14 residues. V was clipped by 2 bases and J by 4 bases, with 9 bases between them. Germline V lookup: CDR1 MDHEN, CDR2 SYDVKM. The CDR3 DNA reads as TGTGCCAGCAGTTTAATCCGGGAGTACAATGAGCAGTTCTTC. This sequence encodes CASSLIREYNEQFF.

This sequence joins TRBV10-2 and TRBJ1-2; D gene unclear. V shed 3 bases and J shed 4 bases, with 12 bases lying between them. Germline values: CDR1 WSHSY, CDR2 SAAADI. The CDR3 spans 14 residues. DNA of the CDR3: TGCGCCAGCAGTGAATGGGCAGGTCCCTATGGCTACACCTTC. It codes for CASSEWAGPYGYTF.

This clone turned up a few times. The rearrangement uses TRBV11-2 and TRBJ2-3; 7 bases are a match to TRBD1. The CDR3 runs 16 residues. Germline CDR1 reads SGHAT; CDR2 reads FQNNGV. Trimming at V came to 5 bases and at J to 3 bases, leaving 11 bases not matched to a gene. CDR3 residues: CASSQGAGGRTDTQYF. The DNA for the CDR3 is TGTGCCAGCAGCCAGGGAGCAGGGGGAAGGACAGATACGCAGTATTTT. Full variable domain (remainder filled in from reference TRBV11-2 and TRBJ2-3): EAGVAQSPRYKIIEKRQSVAFWCNPISGHATLYWYQQILGQGPKLLIQFQNNGVVDDSQLPKDRFSAERLKGVDSTLKIQPAKLEDSAVYLCASSQGAGGRTDTQYFGPGTRLTVL.

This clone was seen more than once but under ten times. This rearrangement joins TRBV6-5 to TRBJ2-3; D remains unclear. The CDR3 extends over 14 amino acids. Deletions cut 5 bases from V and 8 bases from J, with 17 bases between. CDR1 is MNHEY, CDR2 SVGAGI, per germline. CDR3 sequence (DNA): TGTGCCAGCAGTATGGATCCGCCCTCGGGTACGCAGTATTTT. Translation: CASSMDPPSGTQYF.

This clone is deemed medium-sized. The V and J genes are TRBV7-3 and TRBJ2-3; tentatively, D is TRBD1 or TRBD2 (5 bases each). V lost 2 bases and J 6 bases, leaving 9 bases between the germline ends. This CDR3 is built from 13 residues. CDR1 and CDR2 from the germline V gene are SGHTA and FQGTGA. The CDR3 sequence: CASSLWGLDTQYF. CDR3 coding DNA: TGTGCCAGCAGCTTATGGGGGTTGGATACGCAGTATTTT.

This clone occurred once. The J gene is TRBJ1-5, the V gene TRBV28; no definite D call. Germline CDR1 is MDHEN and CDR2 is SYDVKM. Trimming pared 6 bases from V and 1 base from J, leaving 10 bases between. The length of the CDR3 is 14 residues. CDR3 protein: CASRSPDSNQPQHF. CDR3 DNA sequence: TGTGCCAGCAGGTCCCCGGACAGCAATCAGCCCCAGCATTTT. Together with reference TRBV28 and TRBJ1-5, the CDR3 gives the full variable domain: DVKVTQSSRYLVKRTGEKVFLECVQDMDHENMFWYRQDPGLGLRLIYFSYDVKMKEKGDIPEGYSVSREKKERFSLILESASTNQTSMYLCASRSPDSNQPQHFGDGTRLSIL.

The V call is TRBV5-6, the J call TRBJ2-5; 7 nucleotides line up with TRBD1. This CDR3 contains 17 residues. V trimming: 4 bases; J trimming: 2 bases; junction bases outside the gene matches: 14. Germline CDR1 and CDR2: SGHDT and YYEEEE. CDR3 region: CASSRRPRNRGQETQYF. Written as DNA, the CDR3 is TGTGCCAGCAGCCGTAGGCCCCGCAACAGGGGACAAGAGACCCAGTACTTC.

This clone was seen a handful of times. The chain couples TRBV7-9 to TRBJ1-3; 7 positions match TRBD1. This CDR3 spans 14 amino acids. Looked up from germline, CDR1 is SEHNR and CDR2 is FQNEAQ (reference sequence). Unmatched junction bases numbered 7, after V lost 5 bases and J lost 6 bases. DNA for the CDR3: TGTGCCAGCAGCCCCGCCAGGGGGATAAACACCATATATTTT. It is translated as CASSPARGINTIYF.

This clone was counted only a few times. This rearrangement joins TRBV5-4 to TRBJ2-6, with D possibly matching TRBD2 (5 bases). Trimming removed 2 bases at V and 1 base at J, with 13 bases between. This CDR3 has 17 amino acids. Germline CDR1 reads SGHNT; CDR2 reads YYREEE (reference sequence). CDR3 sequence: CASSFPAGGSGANVLTF. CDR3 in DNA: TGTGCCAGCAGCTTCCCCGCAGGAGGTTCTGGGGCCAACGTCCTGACTTTC.

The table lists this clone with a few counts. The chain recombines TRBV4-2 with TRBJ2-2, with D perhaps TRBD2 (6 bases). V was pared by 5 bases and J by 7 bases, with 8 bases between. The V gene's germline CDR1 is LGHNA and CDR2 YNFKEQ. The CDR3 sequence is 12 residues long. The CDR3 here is CASSISGGELFF. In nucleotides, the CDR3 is TGTGCCAGCAGCATTAGCGGCGGGGAGCTGTTTTTT.

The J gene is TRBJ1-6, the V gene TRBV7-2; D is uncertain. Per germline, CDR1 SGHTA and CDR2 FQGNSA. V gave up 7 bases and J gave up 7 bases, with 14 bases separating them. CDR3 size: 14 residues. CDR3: CASTLGSPNSPLHF. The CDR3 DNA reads TGTGCCAGCACCCTAGGGAGTCCGAATTCACCCCTCCACTTT.

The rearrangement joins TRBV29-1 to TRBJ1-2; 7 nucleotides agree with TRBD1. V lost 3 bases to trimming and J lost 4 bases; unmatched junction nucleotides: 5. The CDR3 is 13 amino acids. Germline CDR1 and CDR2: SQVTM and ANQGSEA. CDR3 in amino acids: CSVDHRQGYGYTF. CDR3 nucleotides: TGCAGCGTTGACCACCGACAGGGCTATGGCTACACCTTC.

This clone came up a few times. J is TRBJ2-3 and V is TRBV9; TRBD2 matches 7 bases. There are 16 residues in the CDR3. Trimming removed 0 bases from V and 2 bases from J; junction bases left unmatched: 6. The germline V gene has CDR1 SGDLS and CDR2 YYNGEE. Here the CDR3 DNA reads TGTGCCAGCAGCGTAGGTCCTAGCGGATTCACAGATACGCAGTATTTT. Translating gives CASSVGPSGFTDTQYF.

CDR3 coding DNA: TGTGCCAGCAGTGGAACAGTGAACACTGAAGCTTTCTTT. This gives the protein CASSGTVNTEAFF. The J gene is TRBJ1-1, the V gene TRBV6-1; D not resolved. V shed 4 bases and J shed 0 bases, with 6 bases lying between them. This CDR3 is built from 13 residues. The germline V gene has CDR1 MNHNS and CDR2 SASEGT.

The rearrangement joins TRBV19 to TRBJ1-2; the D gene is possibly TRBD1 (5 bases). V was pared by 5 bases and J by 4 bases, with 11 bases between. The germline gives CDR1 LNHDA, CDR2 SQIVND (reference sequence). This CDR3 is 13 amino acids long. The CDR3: CASSSRGLYGYTF. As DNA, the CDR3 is TGTGCCAGTAGTTCCCGGGGCCTCTATGGCTACACCTTC.

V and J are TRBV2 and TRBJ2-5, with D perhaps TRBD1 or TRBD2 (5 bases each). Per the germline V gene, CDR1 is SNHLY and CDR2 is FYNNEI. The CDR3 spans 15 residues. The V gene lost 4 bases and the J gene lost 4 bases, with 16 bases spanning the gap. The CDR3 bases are TGTGCCAGCAGTGGGTCAGGGACCGAAGGAGAGACCCAGTACTTC. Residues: CASSGSGTEGETQYF.

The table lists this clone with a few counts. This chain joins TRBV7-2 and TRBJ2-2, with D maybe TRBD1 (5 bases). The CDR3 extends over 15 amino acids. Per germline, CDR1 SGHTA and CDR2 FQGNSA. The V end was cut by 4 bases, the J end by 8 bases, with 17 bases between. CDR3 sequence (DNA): TGTGCCAGCAGCTCGATGTCTCAGGGAACAGGGGAGCTGTTTTTT. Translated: CASSSMSQGTGELFF.

Written as DNA, the CDR3 is TGCGCCAGCAGCTTGGGTCTTAGGCAAGAGACCCAGTACTTC. Translation: CASSLGLRQETQYF. This chain uses TRBV5-1 with TRBJ2-5; D gene uncertain. CDR1 is SGHRS, CDR2 YFSETQ, per germline. V shed 0 bases and J shed 2 bases, with 8 bases lying between them. This CDR3 has 14 residues. The whole variable domain, remainder taken from reference TRBV5-1 and TRBJ2-5, is KAGVTQTPRYLIKTRGQQVTLSCSPISGHRSVSWYQQTPGQGLQFLFEYFSETQRNKGNFPGRFSGRQFSNSRSEMNVSTLELGDSALYLCASSLGLRQETQYFGPGTRLLVL.

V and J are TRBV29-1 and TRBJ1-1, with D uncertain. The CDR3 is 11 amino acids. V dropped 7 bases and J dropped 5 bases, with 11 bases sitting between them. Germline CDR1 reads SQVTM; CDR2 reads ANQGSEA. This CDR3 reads CSADSGTEAFF. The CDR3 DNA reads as TGCAGCGCAGATTCCGGGACTGAAGCTTTCTTT.

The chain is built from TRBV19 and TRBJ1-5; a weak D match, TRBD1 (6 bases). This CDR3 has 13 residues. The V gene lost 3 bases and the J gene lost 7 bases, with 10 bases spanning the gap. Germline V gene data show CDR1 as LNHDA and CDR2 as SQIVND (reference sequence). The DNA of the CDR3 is TGTGCCAGTAGTATGAAGGGACACCAGCCCCAGCATTTT. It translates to CASSMKGHQPQHF. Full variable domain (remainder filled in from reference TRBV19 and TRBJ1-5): DGGITQSPKYLFRKEGQNVTLSCEQNLNHDAMYWYRQDPGQGLRLIYYSQIVNDFQKGDIAEGYSVSREKKESFPLTVTSAQKNPTAFYLCASSMKGHQPQHFGDGTRLSIL.